Below are 28 T cell receptor beta chains sequenced from a single sample in a study of blood T cell repertoires in COVID-19. Some clones are missing from TCRdb's copy, which holds only in-frame ones; the method was immunoSEQ multiplex PCR. This sample carries about 44,000 clones, 82% of them seen once, and the ten largest clones take around 4.4%. The sequencing sample was made of peripheral blood. The receptor set was obtained from a woman between 65 and 79 years old with acute or convalescent COVID-19.

A few counts support this clone. The genes are TRBV18 and TRBJ2-1, with 12 bases identical to TRBD2. This CDR3 has 16 amino acids. Germline V gene lookup returns CDR1 KGHSH and CDR2 LQKENI. V dropped 3 bases and J dropped 10; count of bases not matched to a gene: 10. The CDR3 spells CASSPLRLAGAGEQFF. In DNA form, the CDR3 reads TGTGCCAGCTCACCCCTGAGACTAGCGGGAGCAGGAGAGCAGTTCTTC.

This sequence joins TRBV11-3 and TRBJ1-1; D may be TRBD1 (6 bases). CDR1 and CDR2 from the germline V gene are SGHNT and YENEEA. The CDR3 loop spans 13 amino acids. Trimming shortened V by 4 bases and J by 8 bases, and 14 bases separated the two germline ends. The CDR3 is CASSYTQGWEAFF. CDR3 sequence (DNA): TGTGCCAGCAGCTACACTCAGGGGTGGGAAGCTTTCTTT.

This clone was observed once. The chain uses TRBV7-6 and TRBJ1-1; tentatively, D is TRBD1 (6 bases). The CDR3 covers 17 residues. Germline-derived CDR1 and CDR2 are SGHVS and FNYEAQ. V lost 4 bases and J lost 8, with 26 bases in between. CDR3 nucleotide sequence: TGTGCCAGCAGCTCCCGACGGGGGGCCCAGTGGGGAGAAGAAGCTTTCTTT. Translated: CASSSRRGAQWGEEAFF.

The V gene is TRBV5-1, the J gene TRBJ2-5, with D possibly being TRBD1 (6 bases). There are 13 residues in the CDR3. Per germline, CDR1 SGHRS and CDR2 YFSETQ. Trimming cost V 0 bases and J 3 bases, with 6 bases left between them. CDR3 protein: CASSLGQEETQYF. The CDR3 nucleotides read TGCGCCAGCAGCTTGGGACAGGAAGAGACCCAGTACTTC.

The V call is TRBV12-3 or TRBV12-4, the J call TRBJ1-2; D unresolved. CDR3 size: 13 residues. Trimming shortened V by 2 bases and J by 8 bases, and 12 bases separated the two germline ends. CDR3 DNA: TGTGCCAGCAGTTTATATTCGGGATCGGGCTACACCTTC. It yields the protein CASSLYSGSGYTF.

The V call is TRBV4-1, the J call TRBJ2-2; a possible D gene is TRBD2 (6 bases). This CDR3 comprises 16 residues. CDR1 is MGHRA and CDR2 is YSYEKL in the germline V gene. Trimming left V 1 base short and J 1 base short, with 10 bases between. The CDR3 here is CASSQGGGMNTGELFF. DNA of the CDR3: TGCGCCAGCAGCCAAGGAGGCGGGATGAACACCGGGGAGCTGTTTTTT.

In its sample, this clone was seen once. J is TRBJ2-7 and V is TRBV7-9; D is perhaps TRBD2 (6 bases). CDR1 is SEHNR and CDR2 is FQNEAQ in the germline V gene (reference sequence). The CDR3 runs 15 residues. Between the trimmed V and J ends, which lost 3 bases and 0 bases, there was a span of 12 bases. The DNA of the CDR3 is TGTGCCAGCAGCTTCCGGGACTTAAGCTCCTACGAGCAGTACTTC. It specifies CASSFRDLSSYEQYF.

The V and J genes are TRBV6-4 and TRBJ1-1; TRBD1 is a possible D gene (5 bases). CDR1 and CDR2 from the germline V gene are MRHNA and SNTAGT. The V end was cut by 6 bases, the J end by 2 bases, with 19 bases between. The CDR3 runs to 16 residues. CDR3 loop: CASRRAPGGDNTEAFF. The CDR3 DNA follows: TGTGCCAGCAGAAGGGCCCCCGGAGGGGATAACACTGAAGCTTTCTTT.

V is TRBV7-9 and J is TRBJ1-1; no firm D call. Germline lookup yields CDR1 SEHNR and CDR2 FQNEAQ (reference sequence). V lost 5 bases and J 4 bases, leaving 8 bases between the germline ends. This CDR3 is 12 amino acids long. The CDR3: CASSPQITEAFF. The DNA for the CDR3 is TGTGCCAGCAGCCCTCAGATCACTGAAGCTTTCTTT.

This chain connects TRBV19 to TRBJ2-1, with D possibly being TRBD1 (6 bases). The V end lost 5 bases, the J end lost 7 bases, and 24 bases lay between the germline ends. The CDR3 is 17 amino acids. Germline V CDR1 and CDR2: LNHDA, SQIVND (reference sequence). The CDR3 sequence is CASSGQVLRVRGNEQFF. The CDR3 DNA is TGTGCCAGTAGTGGGCAGGTACTCAGGGTAAGGGGGAATGAGCAGTTCTTC.

The V gene is TRBV11-3, the J gene TRBJ2-1; the match to TRBD1 covers 9 bases. J lost 8 bases, V lost 7 bases, and 9 bases had no gene match. Per germline, CDR1 SGHNT and CDR2 YENEEA. The CDR3 totals 14 residues. As DNA, the CDR3 is TGTGCCAGCACCATAACAGGGGGCATCGATGAGCAGTTCTTC. Residues: CASTITGGIDEQFF.

The V call is TRBV2, the J call TRBJ2-1; 14 nucleotides agree with TRBD2. The V and J ends lost 7 bases and 6 bases, in that order; junction bases with no gene match: 14. The germline V gene encodes CDR1 SNHLY and CDR2 FYNNEI. The CDR3 has 18 residues. The CDR3 sequence is CASIGRPRGTSGSNEQFF. The CDR3 DNA sequence: TGTGCCAGCATCGGAAGGCCAAGGGGGACTAGCGGGAGCAATGAGCAGTTCTTC.

The CDR3 here is CASSYSGGRVGEQYF. The CDR3 DNA is TGTGCCAGCAGTTACTCAGGGGGCAGGGTGGGCGAGCAGTACTTC. V usage is TRBV6-6 and J usage is TRBJ2-7; 7 bases fit TRBD1. V shed 0 bases, J shed 6 bases, and the junction held 8 bases outside the gene matches. Germline assignment: CDR1 MNHNY and CDR2 SVGAGI (reference sequence). CDR3 size: 15 residues.

V and J are TRBV6-6 and TRBJ2-7; the D gene is possibly TRBD1 (5 bases). Germline lookup yields CDR1 MNHNY and CDR2 SVGAGI (reference sequence). The CDR3 length is 15 residues. Trimming stripped 0 bases from V and 0 bases from J, with 9 bases between. This chain's CDR3 is CASSYSQGRSYEQYF. The DNA of the CDR3 is TGTGCCAGCAGTTACTCCCAGGGTCGCTCCTACGAGCAGTACTTC.

CDR3 loop: CASSSRAGNSPLHF. The CDR3 nucleotides read TGTGCCAGCAGCTCTAGAGCGGGCAATTCACCCCTCCACTTT. The rearrangement joins TRBV6-5 to TRBJ1-6; D is unresolved. The CDR3 sequence is 14 residues long. With 6 bases removed from V and 7 bases from J, the gap between germline ends came to 13 bases. From germline, CDR1 is MNHEY and CDR2 SVGAGI.

The rearrangement joins TRBV21-1 to TRBJ1-2; the table's D gene call, TRBD1, was not cross checked with the DNA. TRBV21-1 is an annotated pseudogene. The CDR3 loop spans 18 amino acids. The CDR3 bases are TGTGCCAGCAGCTCAAACAGGCTCAGGGGGTCAAAAAACTATGGCTACACCTTC. It specifies CASSSNRLRGSKNYGYTF.

This clone was seen only once. This rearrangement joins TRBV3-1 (or the pseudogene TRBV3-2) to TRBJ2-3; perhaps TRBD2 as D (5 bases). V was pared by 3 bases and J by 2 bases, with 18 bases between. CDR3 length equals 17 residues. Germline V gene sequence: CDR1 LGHDT, CDR2 YNNKEL (reference sequence). Written as DNA, the CDR3 is TGTGCCAGCAGCCAGGATGAAGGACGGACTTTCACAGATACGCAGTATTTT. It translates to CASSQDEGRTFTDTQYF.

The V call is TRBV5-1, the J call TRBJ1-1; D is unclear. The germline V gene encodes CDR1 SGHRS and CDR2 YFSETQ. The CDR3 runs to 13 residues. Trimming pared 0 bases from V and 2 bases from J, leaving 5 bases between. The CDR3 loop is CASSLAINTEAFF. For the CDR3, the DNA is TGCGCCAGCAGCTTGGCCATCAACACTGAAGCTTTCTTT.

The rearrangement links TRBV7-3 to TRBJ2-2; maybe TRBD1 (5 bases). Per germline, CDR1 SGHTA and CDR2 FQGTGA. CDR3 length equals 13 residues. With 5 bases removed from V and 1 base from J, the gap between germline ends came to 5 bases. The CDR3 here is CASSGQNTGELFF. The CDR3 DNA is TGTGCCAGCAGCGGACAGAACACCGGGGAGCTGTTTTTT.

This chain links TRBV9 with TRBJ2-7; no clear D. Germline V gives CDR1 SGDLS, CDR2 YYNGEE. The CDR3 sequence is 11 residues long. V dropped 3 bases and J dropped 2 bases, with 3 bases sitting between them. CDR3 sequence: CASSGTYEQYF. CDR3 bases: TGTGCCAGCAGCGGTACCTACGAGCAGTACTTC.

The rearrangement links TRBV7-2 to TRBJ1-3; D gene unclear. Germline CDR1 is SGHTA and CDR2 is FQGNSA. The V and J ends lost 1 base and 0 bases respectively, with 19 bases between them. This CDR3 is built from 19 residues. The CDR3, as DNA: TGTGCCAGCAGCTTAGGTAGTGCGGGGAGTCATTTCTCTGGAAACACCATATATTTT. Translating it yields CASSLGSAGSHFSGNTIYF.

V and J are TRBV19 and TRBJ1-2, with 7 positions matching TRBD1. CDR3 length equals 14 residues. Looked up from germline, CDR1 is LNHDA and CDR2 is SQIVND (reference sequence). V was clipped by 3 bases and J by 5 bases; unmatched bases: 6. The CDR3 loop is CASSMSGTAYGYTF. The CDR3 region has the DNA TGTGCCAGTAGTATGTCCGGGACAGCTTATGGCTACACCTTC.

This sequence joins TRBV24-1 and TRBJ2-3, with 10 bases that match TRBD2. Trimming took 5 bases from V and 4 from J; bases not matched to a gene: 11. Germline V CDR1 and CDR2: KGHDR, SFDVKD. This CDR3 spans 17 amino acids. The CDR3 reads CATSVPTSGNRADTQYF. CDR3 sequence (DNA): TGTGCCACCAGTGTTCCAACTAGCGGGAACCGAGCAGATACGCAGTATTTT.

The V gene is TRBV10-3, the J gene TRBJ2-3; 11 positions match TRBD2. V trimming: 3 bases; J trimming: 2 bases; junction bases outside the gene matches: 1. The CDR3 sequence is 15 residues long. Per the germline V gene, CDR1 is ENHRY and CDR2 is SYGVKD. The CDR3 is CAISELAGVTDTQYF. As DNA, the CDR3 is TGTGCCATCAGTGAACTAGCGGGAGTCACAGATACGCAGTATTTT.

This chain connects TRBV2 to TRBJ2-1, with a tentative D call TRBD1 (5 bases). Germline CDR1 SNHLY, CDR2 FYNNEI. This CDR3 has 14 amino acids. V was cut by 7 bases and J by 0 bases, with 10 bases left in between. The CDR3 DNA follows: TGTGCCAGCAAAGGGGAACTCTCCTACAATGAGCAGTTCTTC. Amino acid sequence: CASKGELSYNEQFF.

This clone was seen just once. The rearrangement uses TRBV27 and TRBJ1-2; a possible D gene is TRBD1 (5 bases). CDR1 is MNHEY, CDR2 SMNVEV, per germline (reference sequence). The CDR3 extends over 13 amino acids. Trimming cost V 7 bases and J 1 base, with 10 bases left between them. The CDR3 DNA follows: TGTGCCAGCAAGCCGCAGGGTAACTATGGCTACACCTTC. Its protein is CASKPQGNYGYTF.

This sequence joins TRBV30 and TRBJ1-6; 8 positions match TRBD1. CDR1 is GTSNPN and CDR2 is SVGIG in the germline V gene (reference sequence). V dropped 3 bases and J dropped 7; count of bases not matched to a gene: 11. CDR3 length: 16 residues. For the CDR3, the DNA is TGTGCCTGGAGAAAAGCAGGGGGCGCAGGGAATTCACCCCTCCACTTT. Encoded protein: CAWRKAGGAGNSPLHF.

The chain couples TRBV19 to TRBJ2-5; no clear D. CDR1 and CDR2 (germline): LNHDA, SQIVND (reference sequence). There are 14 residues in the CDR3. Trimming removed 1 base at V and 3 bases at J, with 9 bases between. The CDR3 nucleotides read TGTGCCAGTAGTATAGCAGGCTTAAAAGAGACCCAGTACTTC. This sequence encodes CASSIAGLKETQYF.